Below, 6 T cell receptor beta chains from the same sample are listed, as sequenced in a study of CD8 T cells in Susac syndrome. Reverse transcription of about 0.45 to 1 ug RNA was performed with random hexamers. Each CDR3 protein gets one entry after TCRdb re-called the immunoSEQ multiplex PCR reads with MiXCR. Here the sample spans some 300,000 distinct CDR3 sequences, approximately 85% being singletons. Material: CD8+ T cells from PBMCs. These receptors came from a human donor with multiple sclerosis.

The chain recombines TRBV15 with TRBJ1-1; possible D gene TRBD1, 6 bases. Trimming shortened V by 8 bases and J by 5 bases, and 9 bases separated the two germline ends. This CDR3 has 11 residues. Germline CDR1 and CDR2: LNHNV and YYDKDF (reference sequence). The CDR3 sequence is CATSRGTEAFF. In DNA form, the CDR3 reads TGTGCCACCTCCAGGGGTACTGAAGCTTTCTTT.

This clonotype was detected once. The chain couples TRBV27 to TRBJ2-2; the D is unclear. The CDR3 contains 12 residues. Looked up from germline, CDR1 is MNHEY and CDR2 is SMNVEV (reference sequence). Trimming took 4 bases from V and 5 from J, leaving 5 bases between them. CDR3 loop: CASSYMTGELFF. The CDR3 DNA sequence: TGTGCCAGCAGTTATATGACCGGGGAGCTGTTTTTT.

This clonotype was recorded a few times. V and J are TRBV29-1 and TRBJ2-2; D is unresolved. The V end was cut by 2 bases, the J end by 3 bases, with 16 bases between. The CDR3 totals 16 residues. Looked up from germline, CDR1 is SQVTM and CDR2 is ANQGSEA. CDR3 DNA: TGCAGCGTTGAATCCCCTCTCGCAGAGGACACCGGGGAGCTGTTTTTT. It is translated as CSVESPLAEDTGELFF.

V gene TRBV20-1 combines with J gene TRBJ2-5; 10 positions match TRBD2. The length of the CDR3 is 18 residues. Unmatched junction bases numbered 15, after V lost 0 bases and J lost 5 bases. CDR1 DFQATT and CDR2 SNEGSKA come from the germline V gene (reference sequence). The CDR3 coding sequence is TGCAGTGCTAGAGATTCACCGCTAGCGGGAGCTGGTTTTGAGACCCAGTACTTC. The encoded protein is CSARDSPLAGAGFETQYF.

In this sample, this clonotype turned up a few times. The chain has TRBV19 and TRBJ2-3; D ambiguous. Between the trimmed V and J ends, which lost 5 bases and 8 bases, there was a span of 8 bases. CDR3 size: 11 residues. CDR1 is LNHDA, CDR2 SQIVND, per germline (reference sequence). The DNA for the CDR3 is TGTGCCAGTAGTTCTCCGGGTACGCAGTATTTT. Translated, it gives CASSSPGTQYF.

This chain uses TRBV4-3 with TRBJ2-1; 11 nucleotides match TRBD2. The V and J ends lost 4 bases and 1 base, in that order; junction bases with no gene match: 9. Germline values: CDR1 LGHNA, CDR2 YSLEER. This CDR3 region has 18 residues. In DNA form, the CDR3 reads TGCGCCAGCAGCCCAATTACGGGACTAGCGGTATCCTACAATGAGCAGTTCTTC. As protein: CASSPITGLAVSYNEQFF.